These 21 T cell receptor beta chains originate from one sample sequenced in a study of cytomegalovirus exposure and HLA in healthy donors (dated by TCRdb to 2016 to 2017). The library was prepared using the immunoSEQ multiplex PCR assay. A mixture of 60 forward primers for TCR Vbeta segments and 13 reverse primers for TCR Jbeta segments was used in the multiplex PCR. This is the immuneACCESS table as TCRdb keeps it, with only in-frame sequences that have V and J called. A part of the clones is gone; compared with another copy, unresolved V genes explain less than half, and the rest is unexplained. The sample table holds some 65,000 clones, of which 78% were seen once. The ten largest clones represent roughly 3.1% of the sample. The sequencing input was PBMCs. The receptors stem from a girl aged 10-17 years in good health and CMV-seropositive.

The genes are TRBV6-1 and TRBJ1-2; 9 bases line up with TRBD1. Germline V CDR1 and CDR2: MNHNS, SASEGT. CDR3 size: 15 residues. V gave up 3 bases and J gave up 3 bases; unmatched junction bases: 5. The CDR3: CASSEAGTGYYGYTF. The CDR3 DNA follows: TGTGCCAGCAGTGAGGCCGGGACAGGGTACTATGGCTACACCTTC.

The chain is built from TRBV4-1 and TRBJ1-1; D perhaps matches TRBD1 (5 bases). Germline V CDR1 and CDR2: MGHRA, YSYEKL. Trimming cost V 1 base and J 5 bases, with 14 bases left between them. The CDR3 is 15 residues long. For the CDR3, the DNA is TGCGCCAGCAGCCAAGCGCACGGGGGGGTAACTGAAGCTTTCTTT. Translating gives CASSQAHGGVTEAFF.

The CDR3 loop is CASSEVGGGPDEQYF. The DNA of the CDR3 is TGTGCCAGCAGTGAAGTCGGGGGAGGGCCAGACGAGCAGTACTTC. The chain combines TRBV2 with TRBJ2-7, with 7 bases fitting TRBD2. J gave up 5 bases and V 1 base, and 8 bases lay outside the gene matches. Germline CDR1 SNHLY, CDR2 FYNNEI. CDR3 length equals 15 residues.

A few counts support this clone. Here the CDR3 DNA reads TGTGCCAGCAGCTCATCCGGACAGGGAGCAGATACGCAGTATTTT. It specifies CASSSSGQGADTQYF. This sequence joins TRBV6-6 and TRBJ2-3; 8 bases fit TRBD1. The germline gives CDR1 MNHNY, CDR2 SVGAGI (reference sequence). Trimming at V came to 6 bases and at J to 4 bases, leaving 9 bases not matched to a gene. There are 15 residues in the CDR3.

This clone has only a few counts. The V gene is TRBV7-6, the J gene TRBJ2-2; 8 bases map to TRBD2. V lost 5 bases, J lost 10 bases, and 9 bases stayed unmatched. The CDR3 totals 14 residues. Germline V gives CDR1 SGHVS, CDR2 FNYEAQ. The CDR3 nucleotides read TGTGCCAGCAGCGGGAGGCTAGCGGGCCCGGAGCTGTTTTTT. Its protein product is CASSGRLAGPELFF.

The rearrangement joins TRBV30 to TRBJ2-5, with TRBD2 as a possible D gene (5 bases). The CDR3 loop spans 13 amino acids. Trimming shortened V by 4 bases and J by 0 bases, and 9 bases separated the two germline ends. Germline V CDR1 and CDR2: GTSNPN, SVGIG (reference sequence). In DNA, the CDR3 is TGTGCCTGGATGGCGGACTACCAAGAGACCCAGTACTTC. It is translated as CAWMADYQETQYF.

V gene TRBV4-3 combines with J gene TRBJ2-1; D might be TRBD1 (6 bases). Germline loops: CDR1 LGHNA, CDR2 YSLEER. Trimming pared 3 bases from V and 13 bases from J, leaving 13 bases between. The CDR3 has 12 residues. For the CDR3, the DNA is TGCGCCAGCAGCCAGCTCGGACAGCCACAGTTCTTC. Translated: CASSQLGQPQFF.

The CDR3 protein is CASSPGQGANSPLHF. The CDR3, as DNA: TGTGCCAGCAGCCCTGGACAGGGGGCGAATTCACCCCTCCACTTT. This sequence joins TRBV6-6 and TRBJ1-6, with 11 bases lining up with TRBD1. The CDR3 length is 15 residues. V shed 6 bases, J shed 7 bases, and the junction held 5 bases outside the gene matches. Germline CDR1 reads MNHNY; CDR2 reads SVGAGI (reference sequence).

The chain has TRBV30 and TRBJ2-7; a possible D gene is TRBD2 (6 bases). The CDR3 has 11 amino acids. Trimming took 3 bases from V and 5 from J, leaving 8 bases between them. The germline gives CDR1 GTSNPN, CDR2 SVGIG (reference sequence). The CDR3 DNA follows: TGTGCCTGGAGGGGACTTGACGAGCAGTACTTC. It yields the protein CAWRGLDEQYF.

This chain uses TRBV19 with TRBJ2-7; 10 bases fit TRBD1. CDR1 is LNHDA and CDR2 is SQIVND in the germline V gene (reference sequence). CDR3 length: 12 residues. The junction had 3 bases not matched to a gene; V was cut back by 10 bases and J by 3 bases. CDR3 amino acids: CAKDRGDYEQYF. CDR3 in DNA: TGTGCCAAGGACAGGGGGGACTACGAGCAGTACTTC.

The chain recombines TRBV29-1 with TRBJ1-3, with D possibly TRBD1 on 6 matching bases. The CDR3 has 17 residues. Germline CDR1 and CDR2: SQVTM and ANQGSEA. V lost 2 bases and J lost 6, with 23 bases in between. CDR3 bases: TGCAGCGTTGAACGGTTCAGGGGCCACCAATTGGCAAACACCATATATTTT. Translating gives CSVERFRGHQLANTIYF.

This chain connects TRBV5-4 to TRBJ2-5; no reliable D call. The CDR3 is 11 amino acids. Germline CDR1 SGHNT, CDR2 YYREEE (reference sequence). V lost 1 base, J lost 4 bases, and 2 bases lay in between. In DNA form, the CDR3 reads TGTGCCAGCAGCTTGCTAGAGACCCAGTACTTC. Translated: CASSLLETQYF.

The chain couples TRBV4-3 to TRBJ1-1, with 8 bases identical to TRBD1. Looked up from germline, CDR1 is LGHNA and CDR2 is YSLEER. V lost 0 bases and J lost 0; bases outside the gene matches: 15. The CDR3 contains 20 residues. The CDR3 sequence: CASSQENRGYPSFMNTEAFF. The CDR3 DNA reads TGCGCCAGCAGCCAAGAAAACAGGGGGTACCCTTCATTCATGAACACTGAAGCTTTCTTT.

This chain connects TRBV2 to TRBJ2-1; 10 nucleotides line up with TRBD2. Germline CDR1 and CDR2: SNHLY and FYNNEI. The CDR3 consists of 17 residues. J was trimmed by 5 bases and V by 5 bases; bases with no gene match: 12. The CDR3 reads CASSPGLAVSLNNEQFF. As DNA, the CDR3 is TGTGCCAGCAGTCCCGGACTAGCGGTATCTTTAAACAATGAGCAGTTCTTC.

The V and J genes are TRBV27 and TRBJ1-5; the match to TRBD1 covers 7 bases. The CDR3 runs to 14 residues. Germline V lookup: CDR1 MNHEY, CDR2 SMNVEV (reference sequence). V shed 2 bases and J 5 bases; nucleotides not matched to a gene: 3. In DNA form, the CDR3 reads TGTGCCAGCAGTTTACGAACAGGGGATCAGCCCCAGCATTTT. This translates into CASSLRTGDQPQHF.

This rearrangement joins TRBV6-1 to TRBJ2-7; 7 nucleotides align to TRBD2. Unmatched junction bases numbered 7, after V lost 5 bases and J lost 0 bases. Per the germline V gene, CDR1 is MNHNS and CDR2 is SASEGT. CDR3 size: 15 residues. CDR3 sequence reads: CASSQISGRSYEQYF. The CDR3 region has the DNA TGTGCCAGCAGTCAGATTAGCGGGCGCTCCTACGAGCAGTACTTC.

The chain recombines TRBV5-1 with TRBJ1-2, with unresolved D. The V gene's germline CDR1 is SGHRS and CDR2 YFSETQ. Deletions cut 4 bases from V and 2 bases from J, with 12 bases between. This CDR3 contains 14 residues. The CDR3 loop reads CASSPYQVNYGYTF. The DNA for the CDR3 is TGCGCCAGCAGCCCCTACCAAGTGAACTATGGCTACACCTTC.

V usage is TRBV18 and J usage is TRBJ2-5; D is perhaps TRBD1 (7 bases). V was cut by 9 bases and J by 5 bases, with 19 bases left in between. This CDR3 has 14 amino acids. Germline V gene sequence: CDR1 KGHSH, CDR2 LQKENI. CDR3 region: CASSIGGTAETQYF. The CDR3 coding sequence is TGTGCCAGTTCTATTGGAGGGACAGCGGAGACCCAGTACTTC.

The CDR3 DNA follows: TGCGCCAGCAGCTCTTCCGGGGTGCAGTACTTC. Protein product: CASSSSGVQYF. The chain links TRBV5-1 to TRBJ2-7; possible D gene TRBD2, 5 bases. The CDR3 covers 11 residues. Deletions cut 3 bases from V and 9 bases from J, with 10 bases between. Germline CDR1 and CDR2: SGHRS and YFSETQ.

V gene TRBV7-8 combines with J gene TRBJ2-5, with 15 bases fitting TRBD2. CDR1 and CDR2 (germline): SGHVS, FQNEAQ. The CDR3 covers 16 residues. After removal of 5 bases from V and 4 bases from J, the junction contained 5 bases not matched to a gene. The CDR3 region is CASSPRTSGRGETQYF. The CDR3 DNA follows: TGTGCCAGCAGCCCCCGGACTAGCGGGAGGGGAGAGACCCAGTACTTC.

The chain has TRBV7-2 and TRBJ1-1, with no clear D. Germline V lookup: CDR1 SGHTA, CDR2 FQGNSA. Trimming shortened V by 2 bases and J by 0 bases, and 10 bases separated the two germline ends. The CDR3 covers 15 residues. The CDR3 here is CASSLSPVMNTEAFF. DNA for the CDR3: TGTGCCAGCAGCTTAAGTCCAGTTATGAACACTGAAGCTTTCTTT.